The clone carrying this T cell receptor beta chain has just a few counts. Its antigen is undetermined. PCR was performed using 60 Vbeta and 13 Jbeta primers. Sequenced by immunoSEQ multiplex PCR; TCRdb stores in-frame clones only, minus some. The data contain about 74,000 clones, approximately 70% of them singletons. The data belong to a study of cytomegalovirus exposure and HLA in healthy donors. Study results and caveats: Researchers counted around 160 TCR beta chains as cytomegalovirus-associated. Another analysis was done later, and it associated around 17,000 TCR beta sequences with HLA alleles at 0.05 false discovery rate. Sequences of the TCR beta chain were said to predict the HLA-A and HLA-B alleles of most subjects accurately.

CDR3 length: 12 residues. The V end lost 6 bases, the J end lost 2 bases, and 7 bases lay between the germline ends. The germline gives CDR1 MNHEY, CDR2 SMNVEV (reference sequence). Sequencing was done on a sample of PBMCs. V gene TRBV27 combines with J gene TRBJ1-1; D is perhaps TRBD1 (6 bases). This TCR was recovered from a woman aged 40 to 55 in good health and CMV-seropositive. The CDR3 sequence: CASRGGNTEAFF. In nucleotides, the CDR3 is TGTGCCAGCAGAGGGGGAAACACTGAAGCTTTCTTT.